This TCR beta chain emerged from a study of blood T cell repertoires in COVID-19. Across the study: Acute and convalescent COVID-19 specimens originated in the United States, Italy and Spain.

Source study methods: Reference gene primer amplification in the assay estimated nucleated cell counts. Profiling relied on immunoSEQ multiplex PCR, and the TCRdb table lists in-frame clones only, not all of them. V and J calls plus clone size are reproduced from that table; the DNA served to infer D and trimming. The sample shows around 75,000 clones, about 90% of them seen only once. CDR1 is MNHNY and CDR2 is SVGAGI in the germline V gene (reference sequence). This CDR3 contains 13 residues. V was clipped by 5 bases and J by 3 bases, with 11 bases between them. Sequenced sample: peripheral blood. The chain recombines TRBV6-6 with TRBJ2-7; D might be TRBD1 (6 bases). This TCR was sampled from a human donor in a cohort sampled during active COVID-19. The CDR3 here is CASSEKGGYEQYF. The CDR3 region has the DNA TGTGCCAGCAGTGAGAAAGGGGGCTACGAGCAGTACTTC.